This record covers a single TCR beta chain. Its antigen is as yet unknown. The entry originates in a study of T cell responses to AZD1222 COVID-19 vaccine. Study details: Both about-4-week and about-12-week second-dose recipients were combined.

Findings and caveats of the study: Clonal diversity may have been underestimated in mostly white British donors. Reportedly, nearly half the spike-specific TCRs target unmutated variant regions.

CDR3 length: 14 residues. Trimming shortened V by 5 bases and J by 10 bases, and 19 bases separated the two germline ends. CDR1 and CDR2 (germline): SGHDT, YYEEEE. The method was immunoSEQ multiplex PCR; TCRdb's version includes in-frame clones alone and lacks a portion of them. The table has under 95,000 clones, approximately 90% seen once. This specimen was peripheral blood, taken on day 0 of AZD1222 vaccination. This clonotype was sampled from an adult in good health. This chain connects TRBV5-6 to TRBJ2-1; D unresolved. The CDR3: CASSSGLLVWEQFF. In DNA form, the CDR3 reads TGTGCCAGCAGTTCCGGGCTCTTAGTATGGGAGCAGTTCTTC.